Listed below are T cell receptor beta chains from one sample, sequenced in a study of regulatory T cells in long-lasting Graves disease. TCRdb independently ran MiXCR on the multiplex PCR reads; one entry per CDR3 protein. The repertoire holds about 220,000 distinct CDR3 sequences, with around 19% as singletons. Here the sequenced sample was peripheral blood mononuclear cells (PBMCs), taken at new diagnosis, from a patient treated with antithyroid drugs. The source of these receptors is a female donor with Graves disease. Both conserved end residues are part of each CDR3. The D gene is left open where the match is weak. Where a row states a size, it is once, few, many or the class of an expanded clone; other rows omit it.

d_gene: TRBD1; abundance: few; j_gene: TRBJ1-2; v_gene: TRBV19; CDR3aa: CASSRQGPYGYTF; CDR3nt: TGTGCCAGTAGTAGACAGGGACCCTATGGCTACACCTTC
d_gene: .; abundance: many; j_gene: TRBJ1-4; v_gene: TRBV28; CDR3aa: CASSSGWGKEKLFF; CDR3nt: TGTGCCAGCAGCTCCGGGTGGGGAAAGGAAAAACTGTTTTTT
d_gene: .; abundance: .; j_gene: TRBJ1-1; v_gene: TRBV11-2; CDR3aa: CASRDLNTEAFF; CDR3nt: TGTGCCAGCCGCGATTTGAACACTGAAGCTTTCTTT
d_gene: TRBD1; abundance: .; j_gene: TRBJ1-1; v_gene: TRBV9; CDR3aa: CASGKRQGMNTEAFF; CDR3nt: TGTGCCAGCGGGAAGAGACAGGGAATGAACACTGAAGCTTTCTTT
d_gene: .; abundance: many; j_gene: TRBJ2-7; v_gene: TRBV11-2; CDR3aa: CASSSFRDGYEQYF; CDR3nt: TGTGCCAGCAGCTCATTCAGGGATGGGTACGAGCAGTACTTC
d_gene: TRBD1; abundance: many; j_gene: TRBJ1-1; v_gene: TRBV18; CDR3aa: CASSLTPLGGTDTEAFF; CDR3nt: TGTGCCAGCTCACTCACCCCCTTAGGGGGCACGGACACTGAAGCTTTCTTT
d_gene: .; abundance: many; j_gene: TRBJ2-7; v_gene: TRBV11-2; CDR3aa: CASSLDLSYEQYF; CDR3nt: TGTGCCAGCAGCTTAGATCTCTCCTACGAGCAGTACTTC
d_gene: .; abundance: many; j_gene: TRBJ2-5; v_gene: TRBV20-1; CDR3aa: CSARDGGRNQETQYF; CDR3nt: TGCAGTGCTAGAGATGGGGGTCGGAACCAAGAGACCCAGTACTTC
d_gene: .; abundance: many; j_gene: TRBJ1-1; v_gene: TRBV29-1; CDR3aa: CSVDTGYTEAFF; CDR3nt: TGCAGCGTTGATACAGGGTACACTGAAGCTTTCTTT
d_gene: TRBD1; abundance: .; j_gene: TRBJ2-1; v_gene: TRBV9; CDR3aa: CASSASDRGGADEQFF; CDR3nt: TGTGCCAGCAGCGCCTCGGACAGGGGGGGTGCGGATGAGCAGTTCTTC
d_gene: TRBD1; abundance: few; j_gene: TRBJ2-2; v_gene: TRBV14; CDR3aa: CASSQDLIGTGPAGELFF; CDR3nt: TGTGCCAGCAGCCAAGATCTTATTGGGACAGGGCCGGCCGGGGAGCTGTTTTTT
d_gene: .; abundance: many; j_gene: TRBJ1-2; v_gene: TRBV24-1; CDR3aa: CATSDSQGYYGYTF; CDR3nt: TGTGCCACCAGTGATTCACAGGGATACTATGGCTACACCTTC
d_gene: .; abundance: many; j_gene: TRBJ1-2; v_gene: TRBV24-1; CDR3aa: CAIRDGYYGYTF; CDR3nt: TGTGCCATCCGGGACGGATACTATGGCTACACCTTC
d_gene: .; abundance: .; j_gene: TRBJ1-4; v_gene: TRBV14; CDR3aa: CASGRTATNEKLVF; CDR3nt: TGTGCCAGCGGTCGGACAGCAACTAATGAAAAACTGGTTTTT
d_gene: .; abundance: .; j_gene: TRBJ2-7; v_gene: TRBV6-2/TRBV6-3; CDR3aa: CASSESSYEQYF; CDR3nt: TGTGCCAGCAGTGAGTCCTCCTACGAGCAGTACTTC